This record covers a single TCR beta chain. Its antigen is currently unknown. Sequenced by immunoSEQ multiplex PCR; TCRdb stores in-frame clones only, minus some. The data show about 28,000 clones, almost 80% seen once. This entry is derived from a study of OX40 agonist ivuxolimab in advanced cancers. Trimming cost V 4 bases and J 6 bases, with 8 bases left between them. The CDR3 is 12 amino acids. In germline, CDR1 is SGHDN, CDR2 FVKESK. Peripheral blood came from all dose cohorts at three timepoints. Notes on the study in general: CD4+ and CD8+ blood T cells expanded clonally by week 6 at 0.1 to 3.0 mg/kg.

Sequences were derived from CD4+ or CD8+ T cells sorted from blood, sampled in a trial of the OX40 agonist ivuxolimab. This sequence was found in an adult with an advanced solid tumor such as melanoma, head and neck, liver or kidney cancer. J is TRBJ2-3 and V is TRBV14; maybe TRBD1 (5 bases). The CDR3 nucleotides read TGTGCCAGCAGCCCAGGGCAGGATACGCAGTATTTT. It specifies CASSPGQDTQYF.